Listed below are T cell receptor beta chains from one sample, sequenced in a study of blood T cell repertoires in COVID-19. Using immunoSEQ multiplex PCR, the repertoire was profiled, and TCRdb retains in-frame clones only, with some absent. This table has about 170,000 clones, around nine tenths appearing once. Sequences were obtained from peripheral blood. The receptors originated from a man in his 60s with COVID-19, enrolled during active disease. CDR3s include the opening cysteine and the closing phenylalanine or tryptophan. A D gene is named only where the DNA matches it firmly. The size of a clone is reported for some rows only, either as once, few or many, or as a class for expanded clones.

v_call	d_call	j_call	clone_size	cdr3_aa	cdr3_nt
TRBV7-3	.	TRBJ2-4	.	CASSLRSPGEGQSIQYF	TGTGCCAGCAGCTTAAGGTCTCCCGGGGAAGGTCAGAGCATTCAGTACTTC
TRBV28	TRBD1	TRBJ1-2	.	CASSSTGEYYGYTF	TGTGCCAGCAGTTCGACAGGGGAGTACTATGGCTACACCTTC
TRBV6-1	.	TRBJ1-1	.	CASSSDSEAFF	TGTGCCAGCAGTTCCGACAGTGAAGCTTTCTTT
TRBV3-1/TRBV3-2	.	TRBJ1-3	.	CASSLSSTLRRHTIYF	TGTGCCAGCAGCCTTTCCTCGACACTCCGGCGACACACCATATATTTT
TRBV28	TRBD1	TRBJ1-5	.	CASSLRDRENQPQHF	TGTGCCAGCAGTTTAAGGGACAGGGAGAATCAGCCCCAGCATTTT
TRBV20-1	.	TRBJ1-2	.	CSARAAGARGFYYTF	TGCAGTGCTCGTGCCGCAGGGGCAAGAGGTTTTTACTACACCTTC
TRBV28	TRBD1	TRBJ1-1	.	CASSRTGTGGTEAFF	TGTGCCAGCAGTCGTACCGGGACAGGGGGGACTGAAGCTTTCTTT
TRBV28	.	TRBJ1-4	.	CASGGRKEKLFF	TGTGCCAGTGGGGGGAGGAAGGAAAAACTGTTTTTT
TRBV6-5	.	TRBJ1-2	.	CASSQRRGAGYTF	TGTGCCAGCAGTCAACGCCGGGGGGCTGGCTACACCTTC
TRBV5-1	.	TRBJ2-1	.	CASSLAGSKSYNEQFF	TGCGCCAGCAGCTTGGCCGGGTCTAAGTCTTACAATGAGCAGTTCTTC
TRBV12-3/TRBV12-4	.	TRBJ1-1	.	CASSFRVNTEAFF	TGTGCCAGCAGTTTTCGCGTGAACACTGAAGCTTTCTTT
TRBV7-6	TRBD2	TRBJ2-5	.	CASSLGSGRGETQYF	TGTGCCAGCAGCTTAGGGAGCGGGAGAGGGGAGACCCAGTACTTC
TRBV4-1	.	TRBJ2-7	.	CASSLGSTSSYEQYF	TGCGCCAGCAGCCTCGGGTCGACCAGCTCCTACGAGCAGTACTTC
TRBV28	TRBD1	TRBJ1-1	.	CASHPDGTGTTEAFF	TGTGCCAGCCATCCAGACGGGACAGGAACCACTGAAGCTTTCTTT
TRBV12-3/TRBV12-4	TRBD1	TRBJ1-2	.	CASRRGQGQTF	TGTGCCAGCAGACGGGGACAGGGTCAAACCTTC
TRBV6-4	.	TRBJ2-1	.	CASSPQGSHGNEQFF	TGTGCCAGCAGTCCCCAGGGGTCCCACGGCAATGAGCAGTTCTTC
TRBV9	.	TRBJ2-3	.	CASSAAGDSTDTQYF	TGTGCCAGCAGCGCCGCGGGCGATAGCACAGATACGCAGTATTTT
TRBV4-1	.	TRBJ1-3	few	CASSQDGQPGNTIYF	TGCGCCAGCAGCCAGGACGGACAGCCTGGAAACACCATATATTTT
TRBV27	TRBD2	TRBJ2-7	.	CASSHPGGEQYF	TGTGCCAGCAGTCATCCGGGGGGCGAGCAGTACTTC
TRBV9	TRBD2	TRBJ2-5	.	CASRHIYRTSPQETQYF	TGTGCCAGCAGGCATATATACCGGACTAGTCCCCAAGAGACCCAGTACTTC
TRBV7-6	.	TRBJ2-2	few	CASSLHPSVNTGELFF	TGTGCCAGCAGCTTACATCCTAGCGTTAACACCGGGGAGCTGTTTTTT
TRBV7-2	.	TRBJ2-5	once	CASSLAHLRETQYF	TGTGCCAGCAGCTTAGCCCACCTTCGGGAGACCCAGTACTTC
TRBV25-1	TRBD1	TRBJ1-1	.	CASRGQGNTEAFF	TGTGCCAGCCGAGGACAGGGCAACACTGAAGCTTTCTTT
TRBV7-2	.	TRBJ2-2	.	CASFRYALEGSGELFF	TGTGCCAGCTTCCGATACGCCCTAGAGGGATCCGGGGAGCTGTTTTTT
TRBV11-2	.	TRBJ1-2	few	CASSLALGRINYGYTF	TGTGCCAGCAGCTTAGCTCTGGGGAGGATAAACTATGGCTACACCTTC
TRBV14	.	TRBJ2-6	.	CASSLLEGANVLTF	TGTGCCAGCAGCCTCCTGGAGGGGGCCAACGTCCTGACTTTC
TRBV6-2/TRBV6-3	TRBD2	TRBJ2-1	.	CASSPLAGGNNEQFF	TGTGCCAGCAGCCCTCTAGCGGGAGGGAACAATGAGCAGTTCTTC
TRBV27	.	TRBJ2-3	.	CASKAGTYSSTDTQYF	TGTGCCAGCAAAGCCGGGACTTACTCTAGCACAGATACGCAGTATTTT
TRBV6-2/TRBV6-3	TRBD1	TRBJ2-2	.	CASSSASGTGVWNTGELFF	TGTGCCAGCAGTTCAGCCAGTGGGACAGGGGTTTGGAACACCGGGGAGCTGTTTTTT
TRBV18	TRBD1	TRBJ2-7	.	CASSPGGTGVSEQYF	TGTGCCAGCTCACCAGGAGGGACAGGGGTGAGTGAGCAGTACTTC
TRBV14	.	TRBJ2-1	.	CASSHLRGDNEQFF	TGTGCCAGCAGCCATCTGCGGGGCGACAATGAGCAGTTCTTC
TRBV4-2	.	TRBJ1-6	.	CASSQARTGDSPLHF	TGTGCCAGCAGCCAAGCCAGGACGGGAGATTCACCCCTCCACTTT
TRBV11-1	.	TRBJ1-4	.	CASSFSGYGRNEKLFF	TGTGCCAGCAGCTTTTCAGGGTACGGGCGTAATGAAAAACTGTTTTTT
TRBV7-9	.	TRBJ2-2	.	CASSPPTGFNTGELFF	TGTGCCAGCAGCCCTCCCACAGGCTTCAACACCGGGGAGCTGTTTTTT
TRBV6-2/TRBV6-3	.	TRBJ2-7	.	CASSPTAGQIALFDF	TGTGCCAGCAGCCCCACGGCAGGACAAATTGCTCTATTCGACTTC
TRBV6-6	TRBD1	TRBJ1-4	.	CASSRTRDRGFEKLFF	TGTGCCAGCAGTCGAACCCGGGACAGGGGGTTTGAAAAACTGTTTTTT
TRBV6-5	.	TRBJ1-2	.	CASTTGGLNGYTF	TGTGCCAGCACTACGGGAGGACTCAATGGCTACACCTTC
TRBV5-4	.	TRBJ2-7	.	CASSRDNYEQYF	TGTGCCAGCAGCAGGGACAACTACGAGCAGTACTTC
TRBV27	TRBD1	TRBJ1-2	.	CASSLSTGGIGGYTF	TGTGCCAGCAGTTTATCGACAGGGGGTATCGGTGGCTACACCTTC
TRBV19	.	TRBJ2-6	.	CASRSGSGANVLTF	TGTGCCAGTAGATCAGGGTCTGGGGCCAACGTCCTGACTTTC
TRBV11-3	.	TRBJ1-4	.	CASSWTGDGDEKLFF	TGTGCCAGCAGCTGGACGGGGGACGGTGATGAAAAACTGTTTTTT
TRBV11-2	.	TRBJ1-1	.	CASTPGFEAFF	TGTGCCAGCACCCCAGGGTTTGAAGCTTTCTTT
TRBV7-2	TRBD2	TRBJ2-1	.	CASTSGRANEQFF	TGTGCCAGCACCAGCGGGAGGGCGAATGAGCAGTTCTTC
TRBV12-3/TRBV12-4	.	TRBJ1-4	few	CASSRTVEKLFF	TGTGCCAGCAGTCGGACAGTTGAAAAACTGTTTTTT
TRBV7-7	TRBD1	TRBJ2-5	.	CASSLGGQKETQYF	TGTGCTAGCAGCTTAGGGGGACAGAAAGAGACCCAGTACTTC
TRBV3-1/TRBV3-2	TRBD2	TRBJ2-5	.	CASSPELAGTQETQYF	TGTGCCAGCAGCCCGGAACTAGCGGGAACCCAAGAGACCCAGTACTTC
TRBV7-2	TRBD1	TRBJ1-2	.	CASSFYDRARGGYTF	TGTGCCAGCAGCTTCTACGACAGGGCCAGAGGTGGCTACACCTTC
TRBV5-4	TRBD2	TRBJ2-1	few	CASLLTSGVSSYNEQFF	TGTGCCAGCTTATTGACTAGCGGGGTAAGCTCCTACAATGAGCAGTTCTTC
TRBV6-5	TRBD1	TRBJ1-2	.	CASSYRQGYGYTF	TGTGCCAGCAGTTACAGACAGGGCTATGGCTACACCTTC
TRBV29-1	TRBD2	TRBJ2-5	.	CSVDGAREGLGETQYF	TGCAGCGTTGACGGGGCCAGGGAGGGACTAGGGGAGACCCAGTACTTC
TRBV28	TRBD1	TRBJ1-5	.	CASSPTRTGNQPQHF	TGTGCCAGCAGTCCCACCCGGACAGGGAATCAGCCCCAGCATTTT
TRBV28	.	TRBJ1-4	once	CASSLSREKLFF	TGTGCCAGCAGTTTATCGCGGGAAAAACTGTTTTTT
TRBV30	.	TRBJ2-7	.	CAWGQTGSTYEQYF	TGTGCCTGGGGACAAACAGGGTCAACCTACGAGCAGTACTTC
TRBV6-4	TRBD1	TRBJ1-5	.	CASTKGGQGGWVNQPQHF	TGTGCCAGCACTAAAGGAGGGCAGGGGGGATGGGTCAATCAGCCCCAGCATTTT
TRBV7-2	.	TRBJ1-1	.	CASSLTVRTEAFF	TGTGCCAGCAGCTTGACAGTTCGCACTGAAGCTTTCTTT
TRBV19	.	TRBJ1-5	.	CASSPGGAGNQPQHF	TGTGCCAGTAGCCCGGGTGGGGCAGGGAATCAGCCCCAGCATTTT